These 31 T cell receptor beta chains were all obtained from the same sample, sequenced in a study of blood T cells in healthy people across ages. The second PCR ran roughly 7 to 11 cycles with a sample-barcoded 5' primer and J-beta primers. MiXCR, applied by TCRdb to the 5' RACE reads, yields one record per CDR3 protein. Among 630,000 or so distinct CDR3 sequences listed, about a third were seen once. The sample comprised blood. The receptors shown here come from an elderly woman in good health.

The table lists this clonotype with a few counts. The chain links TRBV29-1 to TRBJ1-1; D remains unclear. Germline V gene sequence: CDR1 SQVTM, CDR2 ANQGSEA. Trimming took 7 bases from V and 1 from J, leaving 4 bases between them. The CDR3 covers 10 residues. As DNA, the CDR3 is TGCAGCGGAACGAACACTGAAGCTTTCTTT. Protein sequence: CSGTNTEAFF. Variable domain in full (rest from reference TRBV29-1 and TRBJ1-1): SAVISQKPSRDICQRGTSLTIQCQVDSQVTMMFWYRQQPGQSLTLIATANQGSEATYESGFVIDKFPISRPNLTFSTLTVSNMSPEDSSIYLCSGTNTEAFFGQGTRLTVV.

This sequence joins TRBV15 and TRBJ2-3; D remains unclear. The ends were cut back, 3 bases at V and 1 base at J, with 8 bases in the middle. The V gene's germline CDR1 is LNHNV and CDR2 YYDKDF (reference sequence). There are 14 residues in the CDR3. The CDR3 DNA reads TGTGCCACCAGCAGTCTCTGGGGCACAGATACGCAGTATTTT. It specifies CATSSLWGTDTQYF.

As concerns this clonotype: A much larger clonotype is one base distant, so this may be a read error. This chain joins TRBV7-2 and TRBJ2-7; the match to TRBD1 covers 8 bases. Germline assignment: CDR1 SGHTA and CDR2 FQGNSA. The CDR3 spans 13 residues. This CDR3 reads CAGSGWTGYEQYF. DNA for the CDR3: TGTGCCGGCAGCGGATGGACAGGGTACGAGCAGTACTTC.

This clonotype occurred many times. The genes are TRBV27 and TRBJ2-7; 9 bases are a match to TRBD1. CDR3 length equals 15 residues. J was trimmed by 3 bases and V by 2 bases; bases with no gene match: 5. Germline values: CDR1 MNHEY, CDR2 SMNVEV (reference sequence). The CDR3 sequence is CASSLDWTGVYEQYF. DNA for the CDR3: TGTGCCAGCAGTTTAGATTGGACAGGGGTCTACGAGCAGTACTTC.

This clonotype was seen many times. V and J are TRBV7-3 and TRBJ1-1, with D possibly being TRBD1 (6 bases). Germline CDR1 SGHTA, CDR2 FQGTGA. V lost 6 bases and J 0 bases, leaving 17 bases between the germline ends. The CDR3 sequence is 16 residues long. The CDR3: CASRQDGGGLNTEAFF. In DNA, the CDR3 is TGTGCCAGCAGACAAGACGGAGGGGGGCTGAACACTGAAGCTTTCTTT. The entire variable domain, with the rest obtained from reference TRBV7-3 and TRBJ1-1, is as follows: GAGVSQTPSNKVTEKGKYVELRCDPISGHTALYWYRQSLGQGPEFLIYFQGTGAADDSGLPNDRFFAVRPEGSVSTLKIQRTERGDSAVYLCASRQDGGGLNTEAFFGQGTRLTVV.

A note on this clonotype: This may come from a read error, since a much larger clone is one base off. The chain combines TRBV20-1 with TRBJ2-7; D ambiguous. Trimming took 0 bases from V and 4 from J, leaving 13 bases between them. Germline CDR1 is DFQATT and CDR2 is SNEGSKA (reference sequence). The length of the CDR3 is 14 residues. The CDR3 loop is CSAREGTRGYEQYF. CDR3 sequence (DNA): TGCAGTGCTAGAGAGGGTACCCGTGGGTACGAGCAGTACTTC.

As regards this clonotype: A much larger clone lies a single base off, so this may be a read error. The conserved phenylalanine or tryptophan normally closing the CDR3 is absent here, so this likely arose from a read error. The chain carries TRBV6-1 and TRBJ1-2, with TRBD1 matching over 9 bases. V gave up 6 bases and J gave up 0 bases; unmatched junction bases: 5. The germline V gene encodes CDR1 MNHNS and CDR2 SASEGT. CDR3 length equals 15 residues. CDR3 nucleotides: TGTGCCAGCAGACTGGGACAGGGCGCTAACTATGGCTACACCTGC. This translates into CASRLGQGANYGYTC.

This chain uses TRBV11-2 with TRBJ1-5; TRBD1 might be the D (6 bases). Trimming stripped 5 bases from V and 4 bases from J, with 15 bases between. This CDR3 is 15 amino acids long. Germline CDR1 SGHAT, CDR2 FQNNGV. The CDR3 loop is CASSAHSTGNQPQHF. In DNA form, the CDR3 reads TGTGCCAGCAGCGCCCACTCAACAGGGAATCAGCCCCAGCATTTT.

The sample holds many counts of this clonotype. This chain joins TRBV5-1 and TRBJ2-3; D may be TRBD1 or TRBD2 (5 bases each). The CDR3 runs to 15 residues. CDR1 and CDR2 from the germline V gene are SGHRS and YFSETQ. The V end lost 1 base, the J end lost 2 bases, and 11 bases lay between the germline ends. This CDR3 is CASSLWDPDTDTQYF. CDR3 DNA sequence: TGCGCCAGCAGCTTGTGGGACCCAGACACAGATACGCAGTATTTT.

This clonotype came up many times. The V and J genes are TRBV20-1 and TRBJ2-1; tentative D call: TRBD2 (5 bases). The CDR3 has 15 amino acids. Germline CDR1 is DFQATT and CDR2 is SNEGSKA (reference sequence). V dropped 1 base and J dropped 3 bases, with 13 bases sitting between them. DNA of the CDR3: TGCAGTGCTAGAGTTACTAGTGCTAACTACAATGAGCAGTTCTTC. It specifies CSARVTSANYNEQFF.

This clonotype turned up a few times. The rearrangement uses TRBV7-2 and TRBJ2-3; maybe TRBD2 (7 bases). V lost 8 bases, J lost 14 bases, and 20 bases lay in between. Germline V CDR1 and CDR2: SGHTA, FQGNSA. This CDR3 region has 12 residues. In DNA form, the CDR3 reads TGTGCCAGCTGGAATTTGCGGGGGCCTTCGTATTTT. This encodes CASWNLRGPSYF.

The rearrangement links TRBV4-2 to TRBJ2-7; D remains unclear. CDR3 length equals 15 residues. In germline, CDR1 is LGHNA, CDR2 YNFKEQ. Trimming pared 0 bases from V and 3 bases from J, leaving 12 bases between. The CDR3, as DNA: TGTGCCAGCAGCCAAGAGGGGATTCGTTACTACGAGCAGTACTTC. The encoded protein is CASSQEGIRYYEQYF.

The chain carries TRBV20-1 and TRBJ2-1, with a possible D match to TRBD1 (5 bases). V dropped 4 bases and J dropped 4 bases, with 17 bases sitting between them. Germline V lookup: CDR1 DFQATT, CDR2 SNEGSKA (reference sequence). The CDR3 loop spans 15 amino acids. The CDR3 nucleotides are TGCAGTGCTATGGCCAGGGTTGAGAATTACAATGAGCAGTTCTTC. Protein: CSAMARVENYNEQFF.

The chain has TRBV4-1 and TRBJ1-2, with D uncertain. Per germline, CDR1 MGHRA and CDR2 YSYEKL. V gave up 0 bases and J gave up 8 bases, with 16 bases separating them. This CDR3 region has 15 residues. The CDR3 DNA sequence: TGCGCCAGCAGCCAAGACCGCCAGAGGAAGGACGGCTACACCTTC. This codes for CASSQDRQRKDGYTF.

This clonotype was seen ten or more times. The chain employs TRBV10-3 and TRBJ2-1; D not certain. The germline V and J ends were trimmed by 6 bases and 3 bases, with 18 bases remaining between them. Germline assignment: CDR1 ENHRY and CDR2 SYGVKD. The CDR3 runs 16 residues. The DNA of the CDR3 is TGTGCCATCAGCACCACCGGCCCCTCCAACTACAATGAGCAGTTCTTC. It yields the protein CAISTTGPSNYNEQFF.

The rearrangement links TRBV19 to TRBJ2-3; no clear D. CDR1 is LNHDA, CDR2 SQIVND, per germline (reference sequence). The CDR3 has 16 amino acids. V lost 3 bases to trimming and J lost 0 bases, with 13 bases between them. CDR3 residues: CASSISDIPSTDTQYF. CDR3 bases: TGTGCCAGTAGTATTTCAGACATACCTAGCACAGATACGCAGTATTTT.

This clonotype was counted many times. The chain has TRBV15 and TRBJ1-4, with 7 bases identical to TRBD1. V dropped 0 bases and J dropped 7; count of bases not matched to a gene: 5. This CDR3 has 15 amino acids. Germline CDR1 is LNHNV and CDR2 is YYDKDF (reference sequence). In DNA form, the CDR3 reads TGTGCCACCAGCAGAGAACAGGGGAATAGTGAAAAACTGTTTTTT. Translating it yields CATSREQGNSEKLFF.

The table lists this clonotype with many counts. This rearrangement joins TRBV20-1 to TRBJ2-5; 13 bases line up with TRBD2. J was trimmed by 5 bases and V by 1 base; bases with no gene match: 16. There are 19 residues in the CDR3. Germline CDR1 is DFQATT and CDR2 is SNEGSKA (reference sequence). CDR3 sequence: CSARGPSRTSGGAVETQYF. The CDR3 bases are TGCAGTGCTAGAGGCCCATCCAGAACTAGCGGGGGGGCGGTGGAGACCCAGTACTTC.

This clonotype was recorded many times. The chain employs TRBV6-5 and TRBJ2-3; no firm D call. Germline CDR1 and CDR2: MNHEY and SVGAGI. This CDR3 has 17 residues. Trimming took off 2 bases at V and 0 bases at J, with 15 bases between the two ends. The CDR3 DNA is TGTGCCAGCAGTTACCGACCGGTGGCCTCTAGCACAGATACGCAGTATTTT. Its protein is CASSYRPVASSTDTQYF.

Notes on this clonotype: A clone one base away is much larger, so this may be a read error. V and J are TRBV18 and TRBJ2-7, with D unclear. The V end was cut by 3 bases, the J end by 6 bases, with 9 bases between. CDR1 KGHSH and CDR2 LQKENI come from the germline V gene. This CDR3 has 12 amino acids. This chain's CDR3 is CASSPTRTEQYF. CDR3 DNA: TGTGCCAGCTCACCCACAAGAACCGAGCAGTACTTC.

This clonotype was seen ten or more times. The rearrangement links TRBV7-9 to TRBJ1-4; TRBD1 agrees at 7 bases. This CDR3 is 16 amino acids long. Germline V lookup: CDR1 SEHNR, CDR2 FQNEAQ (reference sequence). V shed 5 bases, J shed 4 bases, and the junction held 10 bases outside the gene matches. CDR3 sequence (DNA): TGTGCCAGCAGCGCGGGACAGACAAGACGTAATGAAAAACTGTTTTTT. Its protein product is CASSAGQTRRNEKLFF.

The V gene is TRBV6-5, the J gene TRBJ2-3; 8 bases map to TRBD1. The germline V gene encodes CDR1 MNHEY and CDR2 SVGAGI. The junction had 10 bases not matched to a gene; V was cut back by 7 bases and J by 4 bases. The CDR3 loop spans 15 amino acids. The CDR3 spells CASKPRTGNADTQYF. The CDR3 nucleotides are TGTGCCAGCAAACCCCGGACAGGGAACGCAGATACGCAGTATTTT.

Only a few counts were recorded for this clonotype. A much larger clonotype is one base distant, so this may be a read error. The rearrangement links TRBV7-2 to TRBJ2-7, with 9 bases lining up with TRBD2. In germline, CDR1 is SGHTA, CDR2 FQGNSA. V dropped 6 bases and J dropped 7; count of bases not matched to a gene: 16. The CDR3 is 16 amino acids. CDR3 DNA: TGTGCCAGCAGTTTGCGCTCGGCGGGGGGGTGGTATGAGCAGTACTTC. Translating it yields CASSLRSAGGWYEQYF.

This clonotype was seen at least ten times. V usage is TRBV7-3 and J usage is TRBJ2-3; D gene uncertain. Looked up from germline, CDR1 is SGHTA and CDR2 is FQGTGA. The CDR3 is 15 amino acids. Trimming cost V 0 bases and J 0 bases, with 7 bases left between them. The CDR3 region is CASSLTAGSTDTQYF. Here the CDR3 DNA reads TGTGCCAGCAGCTTAACGGCAGGTAGCACAGATACGCAGTATTTT. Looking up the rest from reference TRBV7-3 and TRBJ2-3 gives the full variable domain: GAGVSQTPSNKVTEKGKYVELRCDPISGHTALYWYRQSLGQGPEFLIYFQGTGAADDSGLPNDRFFAVRPEGSVSTLKIQRTERGDSAVYLCASSLTAGSTDTQYFGPGTRLTVL.

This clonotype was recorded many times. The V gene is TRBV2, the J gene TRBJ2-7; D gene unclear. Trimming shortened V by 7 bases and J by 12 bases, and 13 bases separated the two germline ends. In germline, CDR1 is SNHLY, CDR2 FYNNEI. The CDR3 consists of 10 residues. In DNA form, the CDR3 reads TGTGCCAGCATGGAAGTGCGCGGGTACTTC. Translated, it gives CASMEVRGYF.

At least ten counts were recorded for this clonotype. CDR3 in amino acids: CASRRDSQTADTQYF. The CDR3, as DNA: TGTGCCAGCAGGCGGGACTCTCAAACTGCAGATACGCAGTATTTT. This chain connects TRBV11-2 to TRBJ2-3; D might be TRBD2 (6 bases). Trimming took 6 bases from V and 4 from J, leaving 17 bases between them. This CDR3 contains 15 residues. Germline CDR1 is SGHAT and CDR2 is FQNNGV. Filled out from reference TRBV11-2 and TRBJ2-3, the complete variable domain reads EAGVAQSPRYKIIEKRQSVAFWCNPISGHATLYWYQQILGQGPKLLIQFQNNGVVDDSQLPKDRFSAERLKGVDSTLKIQPAKLEDSAVYLCASRRDSQTADTQYFGPGTRLTVL.

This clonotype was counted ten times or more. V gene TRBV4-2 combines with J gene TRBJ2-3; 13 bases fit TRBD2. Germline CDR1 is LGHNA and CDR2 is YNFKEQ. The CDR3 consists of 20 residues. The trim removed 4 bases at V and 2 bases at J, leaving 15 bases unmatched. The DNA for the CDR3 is TGTGCCAGCAGCCGCCGGGGGACTAGCGGGGACTTATTATCCACAGATACGCAGTATTTT. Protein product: CASSRRGTSGDLLSTDTQYF.

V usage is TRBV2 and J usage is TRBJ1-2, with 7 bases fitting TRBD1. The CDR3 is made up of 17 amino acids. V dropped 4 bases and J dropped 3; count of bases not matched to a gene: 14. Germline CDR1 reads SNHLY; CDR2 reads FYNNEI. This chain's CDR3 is CASSGRQGREADYGYTF. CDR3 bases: TGTGCCAGCAGTGGTCGACAGGGCCGTGAGGCGGACTATGGCTACACCTTC.

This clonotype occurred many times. The CDR3 loop reads CSASPGIGETQYF. The CDR3 DNA sequence: TGCAGTGCTAGTCCCGGGATTGGGGAGACCCAGTACTTC. The V and J genes are TRBV20-1 and TRBJ2-5, with a tentative D call TRBD2 (5 bases). The germline V gene has CDR1 DFQATT and CDR2 SNEGSKA (reference sequence). This CDR3 contains 13 residues. Between the trimmed V and J ends, which lost 3 bases and 5 bases, there was a span of 13 bases.

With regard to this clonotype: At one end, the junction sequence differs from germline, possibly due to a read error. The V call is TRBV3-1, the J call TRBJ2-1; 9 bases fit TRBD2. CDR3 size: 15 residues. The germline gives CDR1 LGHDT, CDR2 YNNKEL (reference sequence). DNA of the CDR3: TGTGCCAACAGCCTTCTAGCGGGGTCGTACAATGAGCAGTTCTTC. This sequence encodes CANSLLAGSYNEQFF.

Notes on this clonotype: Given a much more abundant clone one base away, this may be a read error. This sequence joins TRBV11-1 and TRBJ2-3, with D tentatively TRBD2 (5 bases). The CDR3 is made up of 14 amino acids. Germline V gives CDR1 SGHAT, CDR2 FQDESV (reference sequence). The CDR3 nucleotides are TGTACCATCAAGAGCGGAAAAAGCACAGATACGCAGTATTTT. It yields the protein CTIKSGKSTDTQYF.